These 12 T cell receptor beta chains originate from one sample sequenced in a study of blood T cell repertoires in COVID-19. Sequencing was performed with immunoSEQ multiplex PCR; in TCRdb, only in-frame clones are kept and a portion is missing. There are some 200,000 clones in the sample; 80% to 85% occur only once, and approximately 9% lies in the top ten. Sequencing was done on a sample of PBMCs or T cells enriched from blood (not recorded which). All receptors derive from a woman between 45 and 60 years old with acute COVID-19.

The chain uses TRBV7-2 and TRBJ2-1; D may be TRBD2 (6 bases). The CDR3 is made up of 13 amino acids. V was clipped by 7 bases and J by 10 bases, with 17 bases between them. Germline V gene lookup returns CDR1 SGHTA and CDR2 FQGNSA. The CDR3: CASIIKTGLEQFF. CDR3 in DNA: TGTGCCAGCATCATAAAGACCGGACTAGAGCAGTTCTTC. Drawing the rest from reference TRBV7-2 and TRBJ2-1, the complete variable domain is GAGVSQSPSNKVTEKGKDVELRCDPISGHTALYWYRQSLGQGLEFLIYFQGNSAPDKSGLPSDRFSAERTGGSVSTLTIQRTQQEDSAVYLCASIIKTGLEQFFGPGTRLTVL.

The V call is TRBV28, the J call TRBJ2-1, with TRBD2 matching over 7 bases. The germline V gene encodes CDR1 MDHEN and CDR2 SYDVKM. The CDR3 is 14 residues long. V gave up 1 base and J gave up 11 bases; unmatched junction bases: 8. CDR3 nucleotides: TGTGCCAGCAGTTTATCCTCTCGACTAGCCCAGCAGTTCTTC. Translation gives CASSLSSRLAQQFF.

The J gene is TRBJ2-1, the V gene TRBV4-3; a possible D gene is TRBD2 (5 bases). V was trimmed by 7 bases and J by 0 bases, leaving 13 bases between them. CDR1 is LGHNA, CDR2 YSLEER, per germline. The CDR3 spans 15 residues. The CDR3 sequence: CASTLLESSYNEQFF. The CDR3 DNA follows: TGCGCCAGCACCTTACTAGAGAGCTCCTACAATGAGCAGTTCTTC.

J is TRBJ2-5 and V is TRBV6-5; D is unclear. Trimming removed 4 bases at V and 2 bases at J, with 11 bases between. This CDR3 comprises 14 residues. Germline V gene data show CDR1 as MNHEY and CDR2 as SVGAGI. The CDR3 reads CASSSYGRQETQYF. The CDR3 region has the DNA TGTGCCAGCAGTTCATATGGCAGGCAAGAGACCCAGTACTTC.

J is TRBJ2-1 and V is TRBV28; 8 nucleotides agree with TRBD2. J gave up 2 bases and V 5 bases, and 11 bases lay outside the gene matches. CDR3 length: 17 amino acids. The V gene's germline CDR1 is MDHEN and CDR2 SYDVKM. The CDR3 spells CASSPLREVGAYNEQFF. CDR3 coding DNA: TGTGCCAGCAGTCCGCTGCGGGAGGTAGGAGCCTACAATGAGCAGTTCTTC.

This chain connects TRBV19 to TRBJ1-4, with D hard to call. Trimming left V 5 bases short and J 3 bases short, with 4 bases between. The CDR3 runs to 12 residues. The V gene's germline CDR1 is LNHDA and CDR2 SQIVND (reference sequence). CDR3 bases: TGTGCCAGTAGTCCCTCTAATGAAAAACTGTTTTTT. Translation gives CASSPSNEKLFF.

This chain links TRBV7-8 with TRBJ1-2; D possibly corresponds to TRBD1 (5 bases). The CDR3 spans 15 residues. CDR1 and CDR2 (germline): SGHVS, FQNEAQ. Trimming pared 5 bases from V and 4 bases from J, leaving 17 bases between. The CDR3 region has the DNA TGTGCCAGCAGCACGAGCCCAGGGTCGTCCTATGGCTACACCTTC. It translates to CASSTSPGSSYGYTF.

This chain uses TRBV4-1 with TRBJ1-5, with 8 nucleotides matching TRBD1. This CDR3 region has 16 residues. Germline V gives CDR1 MGHRA, CDR2 YSYEKL. V lost 0 bases and J lost 2; bases outside the gene matches: 3. As DNA, the CDR3 is TGCGCCAGCAGCCAAGAGTCGGGACAGGGCAATCAGCCCCAGCATTTT. Encoded protein: CASSQESGQGNQPQHF.

V and J are TRBV7-6 and TRBJ2-3, with D perhaps matching TRBD1 (5 bases). CDR1 is SGHVS and CDR2 is FNYEAQ in the germline V gene. Deletions cut 3 bases from V and 0 bases from J, with 13 bases between. The CDR3 runs to 16 residues. The CDR3 nucleotides read TGTGCCAGCAGCTTCTGGGGCCTTTCTAGCACAGATACGCAGTATTTT. Translated: CASSFWGLSSTDTQYF.

V and J are TRBV27 and TRBJ1-5; no firm D call. CDR3 size: 15 residues. The V end was cut by 2 bases, the J end by 0 bases, with 8 bases between. Germline CDR1 reads MNHEY; CDR2 reads SMNVEV (reference sequence). The CDR3 spells CASSLGSYSNQPQHF. CDR3 DNA sequence: TGTGCCAGCAGTTTAGGTAGCTATAGCAATCAGCCCCAGCATTTT.

This chain connects TRBV21-1 to TRBJ1-6; the DNA was not compared with TRBD1, the D call given in the table. TRBV21-1 is marked as a pseudogene. The CDR3 extends over 19 amino acids. CDR3 sequence: CASSKPGQGNSSYNSPLHF. The CDR3 nucleotides are TGTGCCAGCAGCAAACCGGGACAGGGGAATAGCTCCTATAATTCACCCCTCCACTTT.

This chain uses TRBV23-1 with TRBJ1-4; D perhaps matches TRBD1 (5 bases). TRBV23-1 is an ORF, with its function uncertain. This CDR3 is 17 amino acids long. V gave up 2 bases and J gave up 3 bases, with 16 bases separating them. The CDR3 DNA is TGCGCCAGCAGTCAACTCCCCTCCGGGGGGTCTAATGAAAAACTGTTTTTT. It translates to CASSQLPSGGSNEKLFF.